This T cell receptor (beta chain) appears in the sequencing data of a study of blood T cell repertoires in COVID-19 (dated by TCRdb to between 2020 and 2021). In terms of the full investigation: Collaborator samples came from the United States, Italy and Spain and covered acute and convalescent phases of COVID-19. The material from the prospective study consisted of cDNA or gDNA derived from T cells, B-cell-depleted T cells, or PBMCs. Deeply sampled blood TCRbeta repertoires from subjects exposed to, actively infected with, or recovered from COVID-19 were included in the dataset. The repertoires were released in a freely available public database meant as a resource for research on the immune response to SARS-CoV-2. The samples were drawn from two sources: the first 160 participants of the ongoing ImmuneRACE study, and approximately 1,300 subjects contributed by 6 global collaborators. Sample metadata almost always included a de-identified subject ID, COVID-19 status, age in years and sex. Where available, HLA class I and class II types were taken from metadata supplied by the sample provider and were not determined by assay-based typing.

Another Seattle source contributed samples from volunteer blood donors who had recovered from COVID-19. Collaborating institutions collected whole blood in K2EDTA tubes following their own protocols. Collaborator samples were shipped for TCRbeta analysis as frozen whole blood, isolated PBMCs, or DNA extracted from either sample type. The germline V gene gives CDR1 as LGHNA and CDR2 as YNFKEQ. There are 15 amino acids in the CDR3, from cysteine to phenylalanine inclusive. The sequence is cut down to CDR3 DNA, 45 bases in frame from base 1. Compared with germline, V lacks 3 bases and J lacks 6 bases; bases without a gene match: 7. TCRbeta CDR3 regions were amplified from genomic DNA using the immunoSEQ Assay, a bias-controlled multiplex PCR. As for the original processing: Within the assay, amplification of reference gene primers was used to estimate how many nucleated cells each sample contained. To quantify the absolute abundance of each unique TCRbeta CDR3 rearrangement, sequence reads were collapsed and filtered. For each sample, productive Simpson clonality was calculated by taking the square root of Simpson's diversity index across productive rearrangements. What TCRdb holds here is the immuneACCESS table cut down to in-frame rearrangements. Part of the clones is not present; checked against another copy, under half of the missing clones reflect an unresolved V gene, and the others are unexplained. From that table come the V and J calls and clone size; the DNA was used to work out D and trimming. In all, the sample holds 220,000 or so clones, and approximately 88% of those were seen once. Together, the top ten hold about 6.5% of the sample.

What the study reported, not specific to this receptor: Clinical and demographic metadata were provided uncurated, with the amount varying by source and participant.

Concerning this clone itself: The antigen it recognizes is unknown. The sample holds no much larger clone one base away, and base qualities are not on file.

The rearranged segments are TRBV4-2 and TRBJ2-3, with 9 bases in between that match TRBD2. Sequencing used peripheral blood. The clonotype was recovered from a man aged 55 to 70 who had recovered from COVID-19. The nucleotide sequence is TGTGCCAGCAGCCAGGGTAGCGGGGGCGGGGATACGCAGTATTTT. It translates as CASSQGSGGGDTQYF.